This record concerns one T cell receptor beta chain sequence. Its target is unknown. This sample is drawn from a study of T-cell memory formation after mild COVID-19. Across the whole study: TCR clusters were mostly donor specific. General study findings and limits: Day 37-peaking second-wave clones had unconfirmed SARS-CoV-2 specificity. Memory from before infection featured some responding clones, which suggests cross-reactive memory joined.

5'RACE primed from the constant segment yielded TCR alpha and TCR beta cDNA libraries bearing sample barcodes and UMIs. TCRdb re-analysed the 5' RACE reads in MiXCR, keeping a single row per CDR3 protein. The sample lists more than 150,000 distinct CDR3 sequences; about 18% were seen once. Germline V gives CDR1 MNHEY, CDR2 SVGEGT. This CDR3 contains 11 residues. V lost 8 bases and J lost 2, with 7 bases in between. This TCR derives from a young man who had mild COVID-19 (a few samples of this study predate the infection). Cell type and time point are not known. This chain uses TRBV6-2 or TRBV6-3 with TRBJ2-7; D is unclear. The specimen was PBMCs or a T cell subset sorted from them (not recorded which). The CDR3 is CASGNTYEQYF. The DNA for the CDR3 is TGTGCCAGCGGTAACACCTACGAGCAGTACTTC.